The 20 T cell receptor beta chains presented below share a single source sample, sequenced in a study of T cells after yellow fever vaccination. From the 5' RACE reads, TCRdb called clonotypes with MiXCR, one entry per CDR3 protein. The table lists about 300,000 distinct CDR3 sequences, around 9.3% of them singletons, with 3% to 3.5% in the top ten. The source material was CD4+ T cells sorted from PBMCs, sampled 5 days after the yellow fever booster vaccination. These receptors originate from a young man who received the YFV17D yellow fever vaccine.

The J gene is TRBJ2-5, the V gene TRBV6-5; no reliable D call. Germline values: CDR1 MNHEY, CDR2 SVGAGI. V dropped 2 bases and J dropped 1 base, with 11 bases sitting between them. The CDR3 extends over 15 amino acids. CDR3 loop: CASSYRTASQETQYF. CDR3 DNA sequence: TGTGCCAGCAGTTACCGGACGGCGTCCCAAGAGACCCAGTACTTC.

This clonotype occurred many times. The V call is TRBV6-5, the J call TRBJ1-1; D possibly corresponds to TRBD1 (5 bases). Trimming left V 2 bases short and J 0 bases short, with 10 bases between. Germline assignment: CDR1 MNHEY and CDR2 SVGAGI. The CDR3 contains 15 residues. In nucleotides, the CDR3 is TGTGCCAGCAGTTACGGGATCAGGGTGAACACTGAAGCTTTCTTT. Residues: CASSYGIRVNTEAFF.

A note on this clonotype: This clone may be a read error of a much larger clone one base away. CDR3 in amino acids: CASSFGGDGTDTQYF. CDR3 DNA: TGTGCCAGCAGCTTCGGGGGGGACGGCACAGATACGCAGTATTTT. This chain uses TRBV5-4 with TRBJ2-3; 8 bases match TRBD2. Germline values: CDR1 SGHNT, CDR2 YYREEE (reference sequence). The CDR3 is made up of 15 amino acids. The J segment lost 1 base and the V segment lost 2 bases, leaving 3 bases of the junction unmatched.

This clonotype has ten or more counts. The chain couples TRBV20-1 to TRBJ1-2; D remains ambiguous. Germline values: CDR1 DFQATT, CDR2 SNEGSKA (reference sequence). This CDR3 comprises 11 residues. Trimming cost V 5 bases and J 3 bases, with 7 bases left between them. The CDR3 sequence: CSAWTDYGYTF. CDR3 DNA: TGCAGTGCTTGGACGGACTATGGCTACACCTTC.

There are a few counts of this clonotype. The chain links TRBV10-3 to TRBJ1-5; possible D gene TRBD1, 5 bases. The CDR3 sequence is 19 residues long. With 2 bases removed from V and 2 bases from J, the gap between germline ends came to 22 bases. Looked up from germline, CDR1 is ENHRY and CDR2 is SYGVKD. CDR3 residues: CAISEALKGPTGRNQPQHF. In DNA, the CDR3 is TGTGCCATCAGTGAGGCTTTAAAGGGACCGACTGGTCGCAATCAGCCCCAGCATTTT.

This sequence joins TRBV11-2 and TRBJ1-2; 8 bases line up with TRBD1. Germline trimming cut 4 bases from V and 5 bases from J; bases unmatched to any gene: 9. There are 15 residues in the CDR3. Looked up from germline, CDR1 is SGHAT and CDR2 is FQNNGV. CDR3 in DNA: TGTGCCAGCAGCTATACGACAGGGGAGGGGTATGGCTACACCTTC. Encoded protein: CASSYTTGEGYGYTF.

This clonotype was seen a handful of times. The chain recombines TRBV6-2 or TRBV6-3 with TRBJ1-1, with 9 bases aligning to TRBD1. The CDR3 consists of 16 residues. With 4 bases clipped from V and 4 bases from J, the junction kept 10 bases outside the gene matches. Germline loops: CDR1 MNHEY, CDR2 SVGEGT. CDR3 loop: CASSSRGTGMVTEAFF. The CDR3 nucleotides are TGTGCCAGCAGTTCCAGGGGGACAGGGATGGTCACTGAAGCTTTCTTT.

The rearrangement links TRBV12-3 or TRBV12-4 to TRBJ1-1, with 10 nucleotides matching TRBD1. The junction had 7 bases not matched to a gene; V was cut back by 6 bases and J by 6 bases. The length of the CDR3 is 14 residues. The CDR3 protein is CASRPTGGPAEAFF. CDR3 nucleotide sequence: TGTGCCAGCAGGCCGACAGGGGGCCCGGCTGAAGCTTTCTTT.

There are a few counts of this clonotype. The chain carries TRBV28 and TRBJ2-2; no clear D. Germline-derived CDR1 and CDR2 are MDHEN and SYDVKM. With 3 bases removed from V and 1 base from J, the gap between germline ends came to 15 bases. This CDR3 is built from 17 residues. The CDR3 loop reads CASSLGGPRRNTGELFF. The CDR3 region has the DNA TGTGCCAGCAGTTTGGGTGGTCCGAGGCGGAACACCGGGGAGCTGTTTTTT. The entire variable domain, with the rest obtained from reference TRBV28 and TRBJ2-2, is as follows: DVKVTQSSRYLVKRTGEKVFLECVQDMDHENMFWYRQDPGLGLRLIYFSYDVKMKEKGDIPEGYSVSREKKERFSLILESASTNQTSMYLCASSLGGPRRNTGELFFGEGSRLTVL.

This clonotype was observed a few times. The V and J genes are TRBV6-5 and TRBJ2-2, with D possibly being TRBD1 or TRBD2 (5 bases each). The CDR3 has 14 amino acids. Germline-derived CDR1 and CDR2 are MNHEY and SVGAGI. V gave up 2 bases and J gave up 4 bases, with 8 bases separating them. The CDR3 reads CASSYRDGTGELFF. The CDR3 DNA sequence: TGTGCCAGCAGTTACAGGGACGGCACCGGGGAGCTGTTTTTT.

V is TRBV27 and J is TRBJ1-3; maybe TRBD1 (6 bases). From germline, CDR1 is MNHEY and CDR2 SMNVEV (reference sequence). The ends were cut back, 6 bases at V and 2 bases at J, with 14 bases in the middle. CDR3 length: 15 amino acids. In DNA, the CDR3 is TGTGCCAGCAGCCCTGTATGGGGGCCTGGAAACACCATATATTTT. The encoded protein is CASSPVWGPGNTIYF.

This clonotype has a handful of counts. The V gene is TRBV4-1, the J gene TRBJ1-1; D unclear. V was clipped by 7 bases and J by 1 base, with 16 bases between them. Germline assignment: CDR1 MGHRA and CDR2 YSYEKL. The CDR3 runs 15 residues. The DNA for the CDR3 is TGCGCCAGCAAAGTAGTACCTCTGGGGAACACTGAAGCTTTCTTT. Amino acids: CASKVVPLGNTEAFF.

There are many counts of this clonotype. The chain's CDR3 is CASSHLAGGATDTQYF. CDR3 DNA: TGTGCCAGCAGCCACCTAGCGGGAGGGGCCACAGATACGCAGTATTTT. The chain carries TRBV3-1 and TRBJ2-3; 12 positions agree with TRBD2. With V trimmed by 3 bases and J by 2 bases, 3 bases remained unmatched. From germline, CDR1 is LGHDT and CDR2 YNNKEL (reference sequence). The length of the CDR3 is 16 residues.

This clonotype has only a few counts. The V and J genes are TRBV20-1 and TRBJ2-7; a possible D gene is TRBD2 (5 bases). The CDR3 spans 11 residues. The V gene's germline CDR1 is DFQATT and CDR2 SNEGSKA (reference sequence). V was shortened by 5 bases and J by 3 bases, with 8 bases between the two germline ends. The CDR3 nucleotides are TGCAGTGCTCGAGGGAACTACGAGCAGTACGTC. Protein product: CSARGNYEQYV.

The chain is built from TRBV2 and TRBJ2-1; D may be TRBD1 (5 bases). The CDR3 length is 18 residues. Per germline, CDR1 SNHLY and CDR2 FYNNEI. V lost 4 bases and J lost 0, with 19 bases in between. For the CDR3, the DNA is TGTGCCAGCAGTGTCCCCTGGGAAGGGGTGAGCTCCTACAATGAGCAGTTCTTC. This translates into CASSVPWEGVSSYNEQFF.

This clonotype was observed a few times. The V and J genes are TRBV20-1 and TRBJ2-3; TRBD2 agrees at 11 bases. Unmatched junction bases numbered 5, after V lost 6 bases and J lost 3 bases. This CDR3 is built from 14 residues. CDR1 DFQATT and CDR2 SNEGSKA come from the germline V gene (reference sequence). Here the CDR3 DNA reads TGCAGTGCCGGGGTAGCGGGGGGGACAGATACGCAGTATTTT. It specifies CSAGVAGGTDTQYF.

This clonotype was observed at least ten times. This chain joins TRBV7-2 and TRBJ1-2; 11 bases fit TRBD1. J was trimmed by 4 bases and V by 5 bases; bases with no gene match: 6. Germline assignment: CDR1 SGHTA and CDR2 FQGNSA. The CDR3 is 15 amino acids. CDR3 sequence (DNA): TGTGCCAGCAGCAAGGGACAGGGGGGGTCCTATGGCTACACCTTC. This sequence encodes CASSKGQGGSYGYTF.

This clonotype was seen many times. The chain recombines TRBV12-3 or TRBV12-4 with TRBJ2-1, with D possibly matching TRBD2 (7 bases). V shed 5 bases and J shed 9 bases, with 17 bases lying between them. CDR3 length: 14 amino acids. The CDR3, as DNA: TGTGCCAGCAGTCCGCAGGCGGGGGCTGGTGAGCAGTTCTTC. Its protein is CASSPQAGAGEQFF.

The chain combines TRBV4-1 with TRBJ2-2; 7 nucleotides align to TRBD1. Trimming at V came to 4 bases and at J to 5 bases, leaving 16 bases not matched to a gene. The CDR3 consists of 18 residues. The germline CDR1 and CDR2 sequences are MGHRA and YSYEKL. CDR3 sequence: CASSRNTGAFEGTGELFF. Written as DNA, the CDR3 is TGCGCCAGCAGCCGGAATACAGGGGCTTTCGAGGGGACCGGGGAGCTGTTTTTT.

This clonotype was seen a handful of times. The J gene is TRBJ1-6, the V gene TRBV7-9; TRBD1 might be the D (6 bases). In germline, CDR1 is SEHNR, CDR2 FQNEAQ (reference sequence). Trimming took 4 bases from V and 8 from J, leaving 18 bases between them. This CDR3 is 16 amino acids long. In nucleotides, the CDR3 is TGTGCCAGCAGCTCGCCTAACCGGGACACCTATTCACCCCTCCACTTT. The encoded protein is CASSSPNRDTYSPLHF.